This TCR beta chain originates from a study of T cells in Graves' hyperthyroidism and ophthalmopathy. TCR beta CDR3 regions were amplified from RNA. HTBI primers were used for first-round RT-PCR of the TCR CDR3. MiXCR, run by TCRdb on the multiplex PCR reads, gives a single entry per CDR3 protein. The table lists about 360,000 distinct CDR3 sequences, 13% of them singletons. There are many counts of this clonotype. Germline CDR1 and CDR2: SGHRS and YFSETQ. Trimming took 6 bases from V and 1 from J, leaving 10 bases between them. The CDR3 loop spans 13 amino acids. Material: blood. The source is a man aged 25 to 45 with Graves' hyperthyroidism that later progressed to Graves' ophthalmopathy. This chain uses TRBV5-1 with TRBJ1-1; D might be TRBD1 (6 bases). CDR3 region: CASMGQPNTEAFF. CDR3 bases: TGCGCCAGCATGGGACAACCGAACACTGAAGCTTTCTTT. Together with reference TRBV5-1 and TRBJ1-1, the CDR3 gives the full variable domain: KAGVTQTPRYLIKTRGQQVTLSCSPISGHRSVSWYQQTPGQGLQFLFEYFSETQRNKGNFPGRFSGRQFSNSRSEMNVSTLELGDSALYLCASMGQPNTEAFFGQGTRLTVV.